This TCR beta chain derives from a study of blood T cell repertoires in COVID-19. Study-level information: T cells, B-cell-depleted T cells, or PBMCs supplied cDNA or gDNA.

TCRdb's copy holds only in-frame clones and misses some; the assay was immunoSEQ multiplex PCR. The sample yields 40,000 to 50,000 clones, about 88% seen once. Source material: peripheral blood. This clonotype originated in a human donor in a cohort sampled during active COVID-19.

This CDR3 is CASSFRGSGITHHEQYF. The CDR3 DNA reads as TGTGCCAGCAGCTTTCGTGGGTCGGGGATTACGCATCACGAGCAGTACTTC. The gene calls are TRBV5-6 and TRBJ2-7; TRBD2 is a possible D gene (5 bases). V lost 2 bases and J lost 5, with 23 bases in between. The CDR3 length is 17 residues. CDR1 is SGHDT, CDR2 YYEEEE, per germline.